This TCR beta chain comes out of a study of blood T cell repertoires in COVID-19. Sequenced by immunoSEQ multiplex PCR; TCRdb stores in-frame clones only, minus some. The top ten clones hold about 1.9% of a sample with hundreds of thousands of clones, about 90% of them seen once. Sequencing input: peripheral blood. The clonotype comes from a woman between 25 and 40 years old who had recovered from COVID-19.

The CDR3 reads CAMSGTDNTGELFF. The DNA for the CDR3 is TGTGCCATGTCCGGGACAGATAACACCGGGGAGCTGTTTTTT. The rearrangement uses TRBV10-3 and TRBJ2-2; TRBD1 agrees at 7 bases. The CDR3 sequence is 14 residues long. V trimming: 9 bases; J trimming: 2 bases; junction bases outside the gene matches: 6. CDR1 ENHRY and CDR2 SYGVKD come from the germline V gene.